The rows below give T cell receptor beta chains drawn from one sample of a study of identical twins. TCRdb used MiXCR to reprocess the 5' RACE reads, holding one entry per CDR3 protein. The sample has hundreds of thousands of distinct CDR3 sequences, 5.5% to 7% seen once; the top ten hold 3.5% to 4%. The data were also submitted as part of a second study, on yellow fever vaccine responses in identical twins.

Sequencing used memory (CD45RO+) T cells sorted from blood. Receptor source: a woman in her late teens or twenties in good health. CDR3s include the opening cysteine and the closing phenylalanine or tryptophan. Fields, in order: CDR3 protein, CDR3 DNA, V gene, D gene, clone size, J gene, CDR3 length. A D gene is named only where the DNA matches it firmly. Clone size is not always given. Where it is, it says once, few, many or a class for expanded clones.

cdr3_aa: CASSVQGIWSTDTQYF; cdr3_nt: TGTGCCAGCAGCGTGCAGGGAATTTGGAGCACAGATACGCAGTATTTT; v_call: TRBV5-4; d_call: NA; clone_size: NA; j_call: TRBJ2-3; cdr3_length: 16
cdr3_aa: CASSTQSGAEETQYF; cdr3_nt: TGTGCCAGCAGCACTCAGAGCGGGGCAGAAGAGACCCAGTACTTC; v_call: TRBV7-2; d_call: TRBD2; clone_size: NA; j_call: TRBJ2-5; cdr3_length: 15
cdr3_aa: CASSPGRASYNEQFF; cdr3_nt: TGTGCCAGCTCACCAGGGAGGGCTAGCTACAATGAGCAGTTCTTC; v_call: TRBV18; d_call: TRBD2; clone_size: NA; j_call: TRBJ2-1; cdr3_length: 15
cdr3_aa: CASLDGHAGANVLTF; cdr3_nt: TGTGCCAGCCTGGACGGACACGCTGGGGCCAACGTCCTGACTTTC; v_call: TRBV6-1; d_call: NA; clone_size: few; j_call: TRBJ2-6; cdr3_length: 15
cdr3_aa: CASSETAGDTDTQYF; cdr3_nt: TGTGCCAGCAGTGAAACAGCGGGAGACACAGATACGCAGTATTTT; v_call: TRBV6-4; d_call: TRBD2; clone_size: few; j_call: TRBJ2-3; cdr3_length: 15
cdr3_aa: CASSPGLAGINNEQFF; cdr3_nt: TGTGCCAGTAGTCCTGGACTAGCGGGAATCAACAATGAGCAGTTCTTC; v_call: TRBV19; d_call: TRBD2; clone_size: NA; j_call: TRBJ2-1; cdr3_length: 16
cdr3_aa: CASSQDWGDSLYNEQFF; cdr3_nt: TGTGCCAGCAGCCAAGATTGGGGGGACTCTCTTTACAATGAGCAGTTCTTC; v_call: TRBV14; d_call: NA; clone_size: NA; j_call: TRBJ2-1; cdr3_length: 17
cdr3_aa: CASSPLAGGIDEQYF; cdr3_nt: TGTGCCAGCAGCCCCCTAGCAGGGGGGATAGACGAGCAGTACTTC; v_call: TRBV11-1; d_call: NA; clone_size: NA; j_call: TRBJ2-7; cdr3_length: 15
cdr3_aa: CASSSPGPSYEQYF; cdr3_nt: TGCGCCAGCAGCTCCCCGGGCCCTTCCTACGAGCAGTACTTC; v_call: TRBV5-1; d_call: NA; clone_size: few; j_call: TRBJ2-7; cdr3_length: 14
cdr3_aa: CASSPWDRKSPFGNRTQHF; cdr3_nt: TGTGCCAGCAGCCCTTGGGACAGGAAAAGCCCTTTTGGGAATCGGACCCAGCATTTT; v_call: TRBV7-8; d_call: TRBD1; clone_size: NA; j_call: TRBJ1-5; cdr3_length: 19
cdr3_aa: CASGHTGQGWENEQFF; cdr3_nt: TGTGCCAGCGGTCACACGGGACAAGGATGGGAGAATGAGCAGTTCTTC; v_call: TRBV28; d_call: NA; clone_size: few; j_call: TRBJ2-1; cdr3_length: 16
cdr3_aa: CSVIPLPAGEAETQYF; cdr3_nt: TGCAGTGTTATTCCCCTTCCAGCGGGAGAGGCAGAGACCCAGTACTTC; v_call: TRBV20-1; d_call: TRBD2; clone_size: many; j_call: TRBJ2-5; cdr3_length: 16
cdr3_aa: CASSHGTNEQFF; cdr3_nt: TGTGCCAGCAGCCACGGGACCAATGAGCAGTTCTTC; v_call: TRBV5-4; d_call: NA; clone_size: NA; j_call: TRBJ2-1; cdr3_length: 12
cdr3_aa: CASSLRTSGLVTGELFF; cdr3_nt: TGTGCCAGCAGCCTACGGACTAGCGGATTGGTCACCGGGGAGCTGTTTTTT; v_call: TRBV7-8; d_call: TRBD2; clone_size: few; j_call: TRBJ2-2; cdr3_length: 17
cdr3_aa: CASSLAWANAFF; cdr3_nt: TGTGCCAGCAGTTTAGCCTGGGCAAACGCTTTCTTT; v_call: TRBV12-3/TRBV12-4; d_call: NA; clone_size: many; j_call: TRBJ1-1; cdr3_length: 12
cdr3_aa: CASSLYVLGGGDTGELFF; cdr3_nt: TGTGCCAGCAGTTTATATGTCCTTGGGGGCGGAGACACCGGGGAGCTGTTTTTT; v_call: TRBV28; d_call: NA; clone_size: many; j_call: TRBJ2-2; cdr3_length: 18
cdr3_aa: CASSLLGGSDQPQHF; cdr3_nt: TGTGCCAGCAGTTTGTTAGGGGGCAGTGATCAGCCCCAGCATTTT; v_call: TRBV27; d_call: TRBD1; clone_size: NA; j_call: TRBJ1-5; cdr3_length: 15
cdr3_aa: CASSLTRVTDTQYF; cdr3_nt: TGTGCCAGCAGCCTGACTAGAGTCACAGATACGCAGTATTTT; v_call: TRBV4-2; d_call: NA; clone_size: many; j_call: TRBJ2-3; cdr3_length: 14
cdr3_aa: CASSEVGGTGSYNEQFF; cdr3_nt: TGTGCCAGCAGTGAAGTCGGGGGGACAGGGTCCTACAATGAGCAGTTCTTC; v_call: TRBV2; d_call: TRBD1; clone_size: many; j_call: TRBJ2-1; cdr3_length: 17
cdr3_aa: CASSTPSGQPQHF; cdr3_nt: TGTGCCAGCAGCACACCTTCGGGGCAGCCCCAGCATTTT; v_call: TRBV5-8; d_call: NA; clone_size: NA; j_call: TRBJ1-5; cdr3_length: 13
cdr3_aa: CASSSSESTDTQYF; cdr3_nt: TGCGCCAGCAGCTCTAGCGAAAGCACAGATACGCAGTATTTT; v_call: TRBV5-1; d_call: NA; clone_size: many; j_call: TRBJ2-3; cdr3_length: 14
cdr3_aa: CSVEDRLTGVGYEQYF; cdr3_nt: TGCAGCGTTGAAGATCGGTTAACAGGGGTAGGCTACGAGCAGTACTTC; v_call: TRBV29-1; d_call: TRBD1; clone_size: many; j_call: TRBJ2-7; cdr3_length: 16